This T cell receptor beta chain was captured by sequencing in a study of beta chain features in type 1 diabetes. General observations from the study: Patients' naive, central memory and Treg TCRB repertoires seemed closer to one another than those of healthy donors. Insertions at VDJ junctions were less frequent in type 1 diabetes patients. These patients also deleted more nucleotides at the same junctions. A moderate, significant TCRB CDR3 shortening appeared in type 1 diabetes across four CD4+ subsets.

The CDR3 has 14 amino acids. Trimming cost V 0 bases and J 7 bases, with 11 bases left between them. Looked up from germline, CDR1 is SGHRS and CDR2 is YFSETQ. The single heparinised draw taken from each donor contained roughly 100 mL of blood on average. The entirety of the isolated RNA underwent reverse transcription, so expressed TCRB transcripts were sequenced. TCRdb's copy holds only in-frame clones and misses some; the assay was immunoSEQ multiplex PCR. Found here are 550,000 to 850,000 clones, under 15% of them singletons; the top ten hold 0.022%. As concerns this clone: Its antigen is unidentified.

The TCR sequence derives from a man younger than 35 with type 1 diabetes. This sequence joins TRBV5-1 and TRBJ1-5; D uncertain. The sample was naive CD4+ T cells from blood. CDR3: CASSLAGGTQPQHF. As DNA, the CDR3 is TGCGCCAGCAGCTTGGCTGGCGGAACACAGCCCCAGCATTTT.